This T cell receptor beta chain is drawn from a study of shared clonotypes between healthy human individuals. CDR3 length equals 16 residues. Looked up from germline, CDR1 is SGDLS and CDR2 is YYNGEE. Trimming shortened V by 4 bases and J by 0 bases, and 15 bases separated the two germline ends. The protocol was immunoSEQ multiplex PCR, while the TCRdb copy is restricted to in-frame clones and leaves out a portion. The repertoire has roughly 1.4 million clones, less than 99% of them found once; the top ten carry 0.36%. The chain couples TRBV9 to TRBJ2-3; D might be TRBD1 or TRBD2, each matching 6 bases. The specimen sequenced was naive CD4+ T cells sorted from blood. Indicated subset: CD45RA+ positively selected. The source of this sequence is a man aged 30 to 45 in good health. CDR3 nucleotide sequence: TGTGCCAGCAGCCCTAGGGGGAGCGGGAGCACAGATACGCAGTATTTT. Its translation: CASSPRGSGSTDTQYF.